These 7 T cell receptor beta chains came from one sample sequenced in a study of blood T cells in healthy people across ages. A second PCR, run for 7 to 11 cycles, used a sample-barcoded 5' primer plus a J-beta primer mix. TCRdb redid the calling of the 5' RACE reads with MiXCR, one entry per CDR3 protein. The sample consists of some 640,000 distinct CDR3 sequences, less than 35% of them appearing once. Sample: blood. The receptors stem from a woman aged 80 or over in good health.

This clonotype occurred a few times. This CDR3 is CSARDTGAKNIQYF. Written as DNA, the CDR3 is TGCAGTGCTAGAGATACAGGGGCCAAAAACATTCAGTACTTC. The V gene is TRBV20-1, the J gene TRBJ2-4, with D maybe TRBD1 (6 bases). CDR3 length: 14 residues. Trimming pared 0 bases from V and 1 base from J, leaving 7 bases between. Per the germline V gene, CDR1 is DFQATT and CDR2 is SNEGSKA (reference sequence).

CDR3 in DNA: TGTGCCAGCATTCAGGGCTACGAGCAGTACTTC. It is translated as CASIQGYEQYF. V and J are TRBV2 and TRBJ2-7; D possibly corresponds to TRBD1 (5 bases). The germline gives CDR1 SNHLY, CDR2 FYNNEI. This CDR3 contains 11 residues. V was clipped by 7 bases and J by 3 bases, with 7 bases between them.

The sample holds many counts of this clonotype. This chain connects TRBV24-1 to TRBJ2-5, with D unclear. V lost 5 bases and J lost 2, with 11 bases in between. The CDR3 runs 14 residues. Germline assignment: CDR1 KGHDR and CDR2 SFDVKD. This CDR3 is CATSAVGSQETQYF. The CDR3 DNA is TGTGCCACCAGTGCCGTGGGCAGTCAAGAGACCCAGTACTTC.

The table lists this clonotype with many counts. This rearrangement joins TRBV7-2 to TRBJ1-5, with 10 positions matching TRBD1. V lost 5 bases, J lost 6 bases, and 13 bases stayed unmatched. The length of the CDR3 is 17 residues. From germline, CDR1 is SGHTA and CDR2 FQGNSA. The CDR3 spells CASSPLTGGVIGQPQHF. CDR3 sequence (DNA): TGTGCCAGCAGCCCCCTGACAGGGGGCGTAATAGGTCAGCCCCAGCATTTT.

This clonotype has ten or more counts. The rearrangement joins TRBV6-5 to TRBJ2-5, with 8 bases fitting TRBD2. J lost 9 bases, V lost 8 bases, and 14 bases had no gene match. The CDR3 contains 14 residues. Germline CDR1 MNHEY, CDR2 SVGAGI. CDR3 nucleotide sequence: TGTGCCAGCCTAACCGGGACTAGAGGTTTCTCCCAGTACTTC. Translated: CASLTGTRGFSQYF.

This clonotype has just a few counts. The chain joins TRBV28 to TRBJ1-1; the D gene is possibly TRBD1 (6 bases). The CDR3 has 14 amino acids. Trimming stripped 7 bases from V and 4 bases from J, with 16 bases between. CDR1 is MDHEN and CDR2 is SYDVKM in the germline V gene. The CDR3 nucleotides are TGTGCCAGCATCCTCAGGGGAGCAAGCACTGAAGCTTTCTTT. It specifies CASILRGASTEAFF.

This clonotype came up a few times. One junction end does not reproduce the germline sequence, and a read error may be involved. This chain links TRBV9 with TRBJ1-2, with D perhaps matching TRBD1 (6 bases). CDR1 and CDR2 from the germline V gene are SGDLS and YYNGEE. This CDR3 region has 15 residues. The CDR3 spells CASSKGEGLDYDYTF. The CDR3 DNA reads TGTGCCAGCAGCAAGGGGGAGGGGCTGGACTATGACTACACCTTC.